Listed here are 3 T cell receptor beta chains from one sample, sequenced in a study of shared clonotypes between healthy human individuals. The repertoire was sequenced with immunoSEQ multiplex PCR; TCRdb's copy has only in-frame clones and lacks some. Of about 380,000 clones in the sample, 95% to 97% are singletons; the top ten hold about 0.32%. Sequencing was carried out using memory CD8+ T cells sorted from blood. Subset reported: CD45RO+ cells pooled with CCR7-negative TemRA cells. The receptors were gathered from a man aged 25-45 years in good health.

The chain carries TRBV5-1 and TRBJ2-1; no reliable D call. The CDR3 contains 14 residues. The V end lost 2 bases, the J end lost 0 bases, and 6 bases lay between the germline ends. Germline V gene sequence: CDR1 SGHRS, CDR2 YFSETQ. The CDR3 sequence: CASSFTSSYNEQFF. CDR3 nucleotides: TGCGCCAGCAGCTTCACGAGCTCCTACAATGAGCAGTTCTTC.

The chain employs TRBV28 and TRBJ2-7; a weak D match, TRBD1 (6 bases). The V end lost 1 base, the J end lost 0 bases, and 13 bases lay between the germline ends. There are 16 residues in the CDR3. CDR1 is MDHEN, CDR2 SYDVKM, per germline. CDR3 loop: CASSLFGTLNSYEQYF. In DNA form, the CDR3 reads TGTGCCAGCAGTTTATTCGGGACACTAAACTCCTACGAGCAGTACTTC.

The chain uses TRBV18 and TRBJ2-7; the D is unclear. Trimming took off 6 bases at V and 3 bases at J, with 12 bases between the two ends. This CDR3 spans 13 amino acids. Per germline, CDR1 KGHSH and CDR2 LQKENI. The CDR3 DNA reads TGTGCCAGCTCCGGTGAAAGAGTCTACGAGCAGTACTTC. Its translation: CASSGERVYEQYF.